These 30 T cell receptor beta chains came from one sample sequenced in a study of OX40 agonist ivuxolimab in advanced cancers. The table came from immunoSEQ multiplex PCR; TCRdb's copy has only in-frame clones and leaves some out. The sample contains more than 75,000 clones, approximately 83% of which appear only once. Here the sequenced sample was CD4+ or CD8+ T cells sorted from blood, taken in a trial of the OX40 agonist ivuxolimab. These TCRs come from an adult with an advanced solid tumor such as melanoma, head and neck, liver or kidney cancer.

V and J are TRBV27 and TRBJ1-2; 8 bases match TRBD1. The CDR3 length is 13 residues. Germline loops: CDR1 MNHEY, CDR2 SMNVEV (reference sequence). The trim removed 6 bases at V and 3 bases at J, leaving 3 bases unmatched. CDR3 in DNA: TGTGCCAGCAGCCCGGGACAGGACTATGGCTACACCTTC. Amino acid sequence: CASSPGQDYGYTF.

CDR3 nucleotide sequence: TGCGCCAGCAGCCCGGCCGGGACAGGGGGAGACGAGCAGTACTTC. This codes for CASSPAGTGGDEQYF. The chain carries TRBV5-1 and TRBJ2-7, with 11 bases that match TRBD1. Germline V gene sequence: CDR1 SGHRS, CDR2 YFSETQ. The V and J ends lost 4 bases and 5 bases, in that order; junction bases with no gene match: 8. This CDR3 is built from 15 residues.

The DNA of the CDR3 is TGTGCCAGCACGACAGGGGGCCATGGCTACACCTTC. This sequence encodes CASTTGGHGYTF. The chain combines TRBV6-1 with TRBJ1-2; the match to TRBD1 covers 10 bases. Per germline, CDR1 MNHNS and CDR2 SASEGT. The CDR3 length is 12 residues. Losses at the gene ends were 7 bases for V and 6 bases for J; bases not matched to a gene: 2.

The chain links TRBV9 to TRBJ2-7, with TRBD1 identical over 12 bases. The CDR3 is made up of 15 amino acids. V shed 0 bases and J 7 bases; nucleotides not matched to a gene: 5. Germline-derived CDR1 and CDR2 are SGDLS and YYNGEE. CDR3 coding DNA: TGTGCCAGCAGCGTAGTAGGGACAGGGGGCGCGGAGCAGTACTTC. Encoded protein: CASSVVGTGGAEQYF.

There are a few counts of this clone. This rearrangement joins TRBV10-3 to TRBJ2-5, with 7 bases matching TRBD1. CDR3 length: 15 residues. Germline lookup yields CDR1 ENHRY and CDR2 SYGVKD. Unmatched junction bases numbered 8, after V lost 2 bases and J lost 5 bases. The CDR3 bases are TGTGCCATCAGTGAGGGCGAGGGGGCGTTGGAGACCCAGTACTTC. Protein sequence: CAISEGEGALETQYF.

The CDR3 DNA reads as TGTGCCATCAGTGAGTCGCGACCGGGGGACACTGAAGCTTTCTTT. Its protein product is CAISESRPGDTEAFF. The chain recombines TRBV10-3 with TRBJ1-1, with a tentative D call TRBD1 (5 bases). The length of the CDR3 is 15 residues. The V gene lost 0 bases and the J gene lost 3 bases, with 11 bases spanning the gap. Germline CDR1 reads ENHRY; CDR2 reads SYGVKD.

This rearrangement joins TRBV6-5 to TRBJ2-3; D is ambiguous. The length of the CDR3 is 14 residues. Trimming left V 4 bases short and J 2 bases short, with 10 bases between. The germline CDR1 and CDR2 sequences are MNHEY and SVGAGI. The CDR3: CASSSSRYTDTQYF. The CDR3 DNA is TGTGCCAGCAGTTCCAGTCGGTACACAGATACGCAGTATTTT.

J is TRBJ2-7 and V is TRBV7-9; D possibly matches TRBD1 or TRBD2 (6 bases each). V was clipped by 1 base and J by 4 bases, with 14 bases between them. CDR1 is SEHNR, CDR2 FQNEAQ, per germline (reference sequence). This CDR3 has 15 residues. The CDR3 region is CASSLVPGARYEQYF. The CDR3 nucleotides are TGTGCCAGCAGCTTAGTTCCGGGGGCGCGTTACGAGCAGTACTTC. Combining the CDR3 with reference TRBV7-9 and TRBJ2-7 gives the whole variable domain DTGVSQNPRHKITKRGQNVTFRCDPISEHNRLYWYRQTLGQGPEFLTYFQNEAQLEKSRLLSDRFSAERPKGSFSTLEIQRTEQGDSAMYLCASSLVPGARYEQYFGPGTRLTVT.

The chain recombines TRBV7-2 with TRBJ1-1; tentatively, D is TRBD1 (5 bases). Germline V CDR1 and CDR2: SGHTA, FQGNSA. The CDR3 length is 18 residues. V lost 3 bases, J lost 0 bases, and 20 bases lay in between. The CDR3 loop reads CASSFSTAAIYLNTEAFF. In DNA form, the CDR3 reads TGTGCCAGCAGCTTTTCGACAGCGGCGATATATTTGAACACTGAAGCTTTCTTT.

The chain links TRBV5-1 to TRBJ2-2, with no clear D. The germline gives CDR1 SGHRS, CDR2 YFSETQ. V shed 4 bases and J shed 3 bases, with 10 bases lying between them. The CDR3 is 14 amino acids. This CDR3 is CASSIRADTGELFF. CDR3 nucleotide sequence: TGCGCCAGCAGCATTAGGGCGGACACCGGGGAGCTGTTTTTT.

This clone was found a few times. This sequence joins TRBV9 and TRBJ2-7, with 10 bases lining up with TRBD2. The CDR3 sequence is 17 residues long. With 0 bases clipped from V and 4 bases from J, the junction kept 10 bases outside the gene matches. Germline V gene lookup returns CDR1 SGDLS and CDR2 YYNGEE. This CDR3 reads CASSVGDGLAASYEQYF. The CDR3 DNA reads TGTGCCAGCAGCGTAGGGGATGGACTAGCGGCTTCGTACGAGCAGTACTTC.

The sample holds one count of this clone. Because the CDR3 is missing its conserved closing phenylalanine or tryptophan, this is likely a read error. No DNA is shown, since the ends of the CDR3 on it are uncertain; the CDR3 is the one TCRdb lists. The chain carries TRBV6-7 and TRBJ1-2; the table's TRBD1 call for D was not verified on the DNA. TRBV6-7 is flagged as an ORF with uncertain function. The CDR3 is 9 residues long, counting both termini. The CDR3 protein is CASTEDAGP.

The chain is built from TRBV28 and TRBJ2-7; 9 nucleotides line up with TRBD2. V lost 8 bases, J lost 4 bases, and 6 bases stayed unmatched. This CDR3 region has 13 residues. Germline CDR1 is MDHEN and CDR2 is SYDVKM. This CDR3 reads CASYSGSGYEQYF. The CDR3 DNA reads TGTGCCAGCTATAGCGGGAGCGGGTACGAGCAGTACTTC.

In DNA, the CDR3 is TGTGCCAGCAGTGAATTGGGCAGACTATCCGGAAACACCATATATTTT. Translating it yields CASSELGRLSGNTIYF. This chain uses TRBV2 with TRBJ1-3, with D uncertain. V lost 2 bases, J lost 4 bases, and 15 bases lay in between. This CDR3 spans 16 amino acids. Per germline, CDR1 SNHLY and CDR2 FYNNEI.

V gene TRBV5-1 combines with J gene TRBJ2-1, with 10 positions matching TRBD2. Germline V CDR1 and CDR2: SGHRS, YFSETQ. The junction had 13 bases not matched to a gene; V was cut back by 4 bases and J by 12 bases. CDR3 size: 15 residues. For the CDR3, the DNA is TGCGCCAGCAGCAAGGGGACTAGCGACCACTCCTGGCAGTTCTTC. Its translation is CASSKGTSDHSWQFF.

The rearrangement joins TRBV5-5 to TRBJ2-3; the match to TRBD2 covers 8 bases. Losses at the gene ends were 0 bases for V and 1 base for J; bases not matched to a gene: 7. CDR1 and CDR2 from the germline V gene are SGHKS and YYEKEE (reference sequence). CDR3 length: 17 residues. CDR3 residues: CASSLGLSGVGTDTQYF. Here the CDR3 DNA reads TGTGCCAGCAGCTTGGGCCTTAGCGGGGTGGGCACAGATACGCAGTATTTT.

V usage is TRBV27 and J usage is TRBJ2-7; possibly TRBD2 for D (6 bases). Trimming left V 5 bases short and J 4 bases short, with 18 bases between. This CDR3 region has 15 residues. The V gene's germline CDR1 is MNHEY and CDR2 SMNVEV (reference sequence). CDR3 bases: TGTGCCAGCAGTCCACGAGCGGGCATGGGTTACGAGCAGTACTTC. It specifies CASSPRAGMGYEQYF.

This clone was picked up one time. The CDR3 here is CASSARTGRGTEAFF. DNA for the CDR3: TGTGCCAGCAGCGCCCGTACAGGGCGGGGGACTGAAGCTTTCTTT. The chain couples TRBV9 to TRBJ1-1; possible D gene TRBD1, 6 bases. Trimming stripped 3 bases from V and 5 bases from J, with 17 bases between. Germline V gene data show CDR1 as SGDLS and CDR2 as YYNGEE. The CDR3 runs 15 residues.

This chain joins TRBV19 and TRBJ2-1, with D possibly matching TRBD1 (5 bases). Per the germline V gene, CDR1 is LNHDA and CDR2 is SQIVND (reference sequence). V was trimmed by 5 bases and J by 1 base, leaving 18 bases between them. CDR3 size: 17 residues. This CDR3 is CASSRKGRGSSYNEQFF. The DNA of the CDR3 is TGTGCCAGTAGTCGGAAGGGAAGGGGATCTTCCTACAATGAGCAGTTCTTC.

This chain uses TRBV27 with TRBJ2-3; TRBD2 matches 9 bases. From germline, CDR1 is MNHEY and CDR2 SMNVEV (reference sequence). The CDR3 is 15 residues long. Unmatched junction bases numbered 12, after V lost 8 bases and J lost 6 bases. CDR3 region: CASRYWGGGGDTQYF. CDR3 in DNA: TGTGCCAGCCGCTACTGGGGCGGGGGGGGCGATACGCAGTATTTT.

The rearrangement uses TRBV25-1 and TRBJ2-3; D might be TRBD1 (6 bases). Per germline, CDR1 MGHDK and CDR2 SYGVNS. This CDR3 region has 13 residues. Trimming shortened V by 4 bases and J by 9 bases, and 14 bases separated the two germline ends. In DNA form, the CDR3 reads TGTGCCAGCAGTGGTCAGACAGGAGTGACGCAGTATTTT. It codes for CASSGQTGVTQYF. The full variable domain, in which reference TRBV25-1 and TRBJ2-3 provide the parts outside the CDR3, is EADIYQTPRYLVIGTGKKITLECSQTMGHDKMYWYQQDPGMELHLIHYSYGVNSTEKGDLSSESTVSRIRTEHFPLTLESARPSHTSQYLCASSGQTGVTQYFGPGTRLTVL.

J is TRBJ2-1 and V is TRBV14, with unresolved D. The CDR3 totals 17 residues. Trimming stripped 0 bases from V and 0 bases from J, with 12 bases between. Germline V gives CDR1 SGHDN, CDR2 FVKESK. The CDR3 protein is CASSQESRPSSYNEQFF. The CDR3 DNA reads TGTGCCAGCAGCCAAGAGTCGCGGCCAAGCTCCTACAATGAGCAGTTCTTC.

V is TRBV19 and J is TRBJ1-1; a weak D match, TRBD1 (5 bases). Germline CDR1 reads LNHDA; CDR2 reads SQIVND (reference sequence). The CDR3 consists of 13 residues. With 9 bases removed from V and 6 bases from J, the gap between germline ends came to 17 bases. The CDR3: CASLQRAGSEAFF. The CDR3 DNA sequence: TGTGCCAGCCTACAGAGGGCAGGGTCTGAAGCTTTCTTT.

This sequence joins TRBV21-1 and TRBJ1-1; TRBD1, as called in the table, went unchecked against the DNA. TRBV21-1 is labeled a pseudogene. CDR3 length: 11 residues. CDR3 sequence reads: CASTDRTTAFF. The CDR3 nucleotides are TGTGCCAGCACCGACCGGACAACGGCTTTCTTT.

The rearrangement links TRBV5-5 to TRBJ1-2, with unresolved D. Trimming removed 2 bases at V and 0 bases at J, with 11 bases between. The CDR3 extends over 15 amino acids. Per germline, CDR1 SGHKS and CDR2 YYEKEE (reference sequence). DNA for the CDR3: TGTGCCAGCAGCTTTGATGGTTCCTCTAACTATGGCTACACCTTC. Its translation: CASSFDGSSNYGYTF.

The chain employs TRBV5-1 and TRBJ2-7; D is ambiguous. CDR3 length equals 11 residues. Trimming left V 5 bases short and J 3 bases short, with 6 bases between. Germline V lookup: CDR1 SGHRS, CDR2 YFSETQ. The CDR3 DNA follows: TGCGCCAGCAGGCAGGACTACGAGCAGTACTTC. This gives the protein CASRQDYEQYF.

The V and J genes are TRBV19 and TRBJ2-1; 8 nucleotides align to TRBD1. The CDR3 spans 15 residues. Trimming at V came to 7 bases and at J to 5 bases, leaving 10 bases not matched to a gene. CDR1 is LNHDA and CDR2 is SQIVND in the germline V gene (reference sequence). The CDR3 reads CASTRTGRGNNEQFF. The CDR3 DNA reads TGTGCCAGTACCAGGACAGGGCGGGGTAACAATGAGCAGTTCTTC.

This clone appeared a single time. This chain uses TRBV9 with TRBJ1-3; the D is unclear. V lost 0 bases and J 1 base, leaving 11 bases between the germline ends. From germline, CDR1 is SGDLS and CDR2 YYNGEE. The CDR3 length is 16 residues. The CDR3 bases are TGTGCCAGCAGCGTAGGGGGAGGGCAATCTGGAAACACCATATATTTT. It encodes CASSVGGGQSGNTIYF.

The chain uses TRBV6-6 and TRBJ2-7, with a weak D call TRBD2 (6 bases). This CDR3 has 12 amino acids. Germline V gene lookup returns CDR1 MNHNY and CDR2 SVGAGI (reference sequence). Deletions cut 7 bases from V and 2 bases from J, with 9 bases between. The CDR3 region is CASTGLAYEQYF. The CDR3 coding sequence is TGTGCCAGCACGGGACTCGCCTACGAGCAGTACTTC.

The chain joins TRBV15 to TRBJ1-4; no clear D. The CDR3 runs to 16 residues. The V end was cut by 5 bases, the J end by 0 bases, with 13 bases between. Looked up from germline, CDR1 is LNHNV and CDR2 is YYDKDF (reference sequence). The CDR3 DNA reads TGTGCCACCAGCCGAAAGACGAGGGCAACTAATGAAAAACTGTTTTTT. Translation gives CATSRKTRATNEKLFF.